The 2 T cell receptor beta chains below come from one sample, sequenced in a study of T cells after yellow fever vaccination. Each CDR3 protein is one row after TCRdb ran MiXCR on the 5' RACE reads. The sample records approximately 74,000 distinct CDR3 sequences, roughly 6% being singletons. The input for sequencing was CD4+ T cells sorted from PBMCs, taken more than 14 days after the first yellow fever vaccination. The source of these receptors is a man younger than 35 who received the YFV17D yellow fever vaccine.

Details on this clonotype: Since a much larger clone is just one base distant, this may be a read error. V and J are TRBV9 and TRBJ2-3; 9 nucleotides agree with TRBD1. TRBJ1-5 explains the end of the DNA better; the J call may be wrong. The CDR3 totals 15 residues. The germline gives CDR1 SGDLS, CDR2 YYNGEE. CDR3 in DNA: TGTGCCAGCAGCGTAGGGACAGGGGCAACAGATACGCAGCATTTT. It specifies CASSVGTGATDTQHF.

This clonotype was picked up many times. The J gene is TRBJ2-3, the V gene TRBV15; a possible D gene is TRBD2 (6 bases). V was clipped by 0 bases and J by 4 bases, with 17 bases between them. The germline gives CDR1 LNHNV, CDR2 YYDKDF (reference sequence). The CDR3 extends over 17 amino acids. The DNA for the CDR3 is TGTGCCACCAGCAGAGATGGGGCTAGGAGGGGCCCAGATACGCAGTATTTT. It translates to CATSRDGARRGPDTQYF.